A single sample gave rise to the 24 T cell receptor beta chains below, sequenced in a study of shared clonotypes between healthy human individuals. Profiled with immunoSEQ multiplex PCR; TCRdb holds only in-frame clones, not every one. The sample contains over a million clones, approximately 76% of which appear only once. Sequenced sample: memory CD4+ T cells sorted from blood. Subset of the sample: CD45RA-negative fraction. The receptor set was obtained from a man between 18 and 29 years old in good health.

This clone was observed a single time. The chain has TRBV11-2 and TRBJ1-6; D gene uncertain. V was clipped by 4 bases and J by 2 bases, with 6 bases between them. Germline CDR1 SGHAT, CDR2 FQNNGV. The CDR3 runs 14 residues. This CDR3 is CASSSGTYNSPLHF. The CDR3 DNA reads TGTGCCAGCAGCTCCGGGACCTATAATTCACCCCTCCACTTT. The complete variable domain, with remaining parts taken from reference TRBV11-2 and TRBJ1-6, reads EAGVAQSPRYKIIEKRQSVAFWCNPISGHATLYWYQQILGQGPKLLIQFQNNGVVDDSQLPKDRFSAERLKGVDSTLKIQPAKLEDSAVYLCASSSGTYNSPLHFGNGTRLTVT.

The CDR3 spells CASSFPGTGHEQYF. The CDR3 DNA reads TGTGCCAGCAGCTTCCCCGGGACAGGCCACGAGCAGTACTTC. The chain is built from TRBV5-4 and TRBJ2-7, with TRBD1 matching 8 bases. This CDR3 is 14 amino acids long. Germline CDR1 is SGHNT and CDR2 is YYREEE (reference sequence). V was clipped by 2 bases and J by 5 bases; unmatched bases: 6. Full variable domain (missing parts from reference TRBV5-4 and TRBJ2-7): ETGVTQSPTHLIKTRGQQVTLRCSSQSGHNTVSWYQQALGQGPQFIFQYYREEENGRGNFPPRFSGLQFPNYSSELNVNALELDDSALYLCASSFPGTGHEQYFGPGTRLTVT.

The V call is TRBV2, the J call TRBJ2-7; 11 bases are shared with TRBD1. V shed 5 bases and J 5 bases; nucleotides not matched to a gene: 8. Germline V CDR1 and CDR2: SNHLY, FYNNEI. The CDR3 runs 15 residues. This CDR3 reads CASSRAGTGGNEQYF. As DNA, the CDR3 is TGTGCCAGCAGTCGCGCCGGGACAGGGGGGAACGAGCAGTACTTC.

This CDR3 is CASSFRGSPGELFF. The CDR3 nucleotides are TGTGCCAGCAGTTTCAGGGGTTCTCCCGGGGAGCTGTTTTTT. The genes are TRBV6-5 and TRBJ2-2; the D gene is possibly TRBD1 (6 bases). This CDR3 contains 14 residues. Trimming shortened V by 4 bases and J by 6 bases, and 12 bases separated the two germline ends. Per the germline V gene, CDR1 is MNHEY and CDR2 is SVGAGI.

With regard to this clone: The sample carries other DNA sequences with the same CDR3. This sequence joins TRBV7-2 and TRBJ2-5; D not resolved. There are 13 residues in the CDR3. Between the trimmed V and J ends, which lost 1 base and 5 bases, there was a span of 8 bases. The germline V gene has CDR1 SGHTA and CDR2 FQGNSA. CDR3 nucleotides: TGTGCCAGCAGCTTAGGCCGTTCCGAGACCCAGTACTTC. Translation: CASSLGRSETQYF.

As regards this clone: Other DNA sequences of this sample code for an identical CDR3. The rearrangement uses TRBV28 and TRBJ1-1, with D possibly matching TRBD1 (6 bases). V gave up 3 bases and J gave up 4 bases, with 12 bases separating them. The CDR3 runs to 14 residues. Germline V gives CDR1 MDHEN, CDR2 SYDVKM. CDR3 in amino acids: CASSLRGGRTEAFF. The CDR3 DNA sequence: TGTGCCAGCAGTTTGAGAGGGGGGCGCACTGAAGCTTTCTTT.

The rearrangement uses TRBV6-1 and TRBJ1-3; 9 bases map to TRBD1. There are 16 residues in the CDR3. Per germline, CDR1 MNHNS and CDR2 SASEGT. Trimming at V came to 4 bases and at J to 0 bases, leaving 4 bases not matched to a gene. The CDR3 sequence: CASSAGTGNSGNTIYF. As DNA, the CDR3 is TGTGCCAGCAGTGCCGGGACAGGGAACTCTGGAAACACCATATATTTT.

About this clone itself: Other DNA sequences in the same sample also yield this CDR3. The rearrangement joins TRBV19 to TRBJ1-1; possibly TRBD1 for D (5 bases). Germline V lookup: CDR1 LNHDA, CDR2 SQIVND (reference sequence). Trimming removed 3 bases at V and 4 bases at J, with 9 bases between. CDR3 size: 13 residues. The CDR3 DNA follows: TGTGCCAGTAGTATCCCGCAGGGCACTGAAGCTTTCTTT. It yields the protein CASSIPQGTEAFF.

Points on this clone: A much more abundant neighbour one base away suggests this may be a read error. The chain recombines TRBV11-2 with TRBJ1-1, with no clear D. Trimming removed 5 bases from V and 0 bases from J, with 7 bases in between. Germline CDR1 SGHAT, CDR2 FQNNGV. CDR3 size: 13 residues. DNA of the CDR3: TGTGCCAGCAGCCCTAATATGAACACTGAAGCTTTCTTT. Amino acids: CASSPNMNTEAFF.

The chain joins TRBV9 to TRBJ2-3, with TRBD2 identical over 7 bases. The CDR3 is 17 residues long. Germline CDR1 and CDR2: SGDLS and YYNGEE. The ends lost 0 bases at V and 0 bases at J; junction bases unmatched: 7. The CDR3 DNA reads as TGTGCCAGCAGCGTAGCTGCGCGCGGGAGTAGCACAGATACGCAGTATTTT. Encoded protein: CASSVAARGSSTDTQYF. The full variable domain, rest sourced from reference TRBV9 and TRBJ2-3, is DSGVTQTPKHLITATGQRVTLRCSPRSGDLSVYWYQQSLDQGLQFLIQYYNGEERAKGNILERFSAQQFPDLHSELNLSSLELGDSALYFCASSVAARGSSTDTQYFGPGTRLTVL.

The chain uses TRBV29-1 and TRBJ1-2, with 10 bases matching TRBD1. From germline, CDR1 is SQVTM and CDR2 ANQGSEA. The ends lost 6 bases at V and 1 base at J; junction bases unmatched: 11. The length of the CDR3 is 16 residues. The CDR3 sequence is CSVLTLGTGVNYGYTF. In DNA, the CDR3 is TGCAGCGTCCTAACCCTGGGGACAGGGGTTAACTATGGCTACACCTTC.

The genes are TRBV28 and TRBJ2-5; D gene uncertain. The CDR3 contains 14 residues. V lost 2 bases, J lost 5 bases, and 12 bases lay in between. CDR1 and CDR2 (germline): MDHEN, SYDVKM. The CDR3 loop is CASSLTPVGETQYF. Written as DNA, the CDR3 is TGTGCCAGCAGTTTAACACCCGTGGGGGAGACCCAGTACTTC.

The CDR3: CASSRRGSRGGSTEAFF. The CDR3 region has the DNA TGTGCCAGCAGCCGCCGGGGCTCTAGGGGCGGGAGTACTGAAGCTTTCTTT. The rearrangement links TRBV7-9 to TRBJ1-1, with D possibly matching TRBD1 (5 bases). This CDR3 comprises 17 residues. Trimming took off 5 bases at V and 5 bases at J, with 24 bases between the two ends. Germline V CDR1 and CDR2: SEHNR, FQNEAQ (reference sequence).

In the case of this clone: The same CDR3 can be traced to other DNA sequences in this sample. This chain links TRBV9 with TRBJ1-5, with 7 bases fitting TRBD1. The trim removed 0 bases at V and 10 bases at J, leaving 1 base unmatched. The germline gives CDR1 SGDLS, CDR2 YYNGEE. The CDR3 contains 12 residues. CDR3 sequence reads: CASSVEGGPQHF. CDR3 in DNA: TGTGCCAGCAGCGTAGAAGGGGGCCCCCAGCATTTT.

The rearrangement joins TRBV5-1 to TRBJ1-2; 7 positions match TRBD1. Germline CDR1 is SGHRS and CDR2 is YFSETQ. With V trimmed by 1 base and J by 5 bases, 2 bases remained unmatched. The CDR3 loop spans 13 amino acids. The CDR3 DNA is TGCGCCAGCAGCTTGACAGGGGAGTATGGCTACACCTTC. Protein product: CASSLTGEYGYTF.

The chain has TRBV5-1 and TRBJ2-2, with D maybe TRBD2 (6 bases). CDR1 and CDR2 (germline): SGHRS, YFSETQ. V dropped 3 bases and J dropped 1 base, with 13 bases sitting between them. The CDR3 loop spans 16 amino acids. CDR3 coding DNA: TGCGCCAGCAGCTCCTTTTTAGCGGTGAACACCGGGGAGCTGTTTTTT. This codes for CASSSFLAVNTGELFF.

V gene TRBV11-2 combines with J gene TRBJ2-7; no clear D gene. V was clipped by 5 bases and J by 7 bases, with 12 bases between them. CDR3 length equals 12 residues. Germline V gives CDR1 SGHAT, CDR2 FQNNGV. DNA for the CDR3: TGTGCCAGCAGCACAAACGGTGCAGAGCAGTACTTC. Protein sequence: CASSTNGAEQYF.

V usage is TRBV15 and J usage is TRBJ2-7; D is perhaps TRBD1 (5 bases). Per the germline V gene, CDR1 is LNHNV and CDR2 is YYDKDF (reference sequence). The CDR3 is made up of 15 amino acids. Trimming removed 5 bases from V and 1 base from J, with 15 bases in between. The CDR3 is CATSLSPDTSYEQYF. The CDR3 nucleotides are TGTGCCACCAGCCTGTCCCCGGACACATCCTACGAGCAGTACTTC.

The V call is TRBV6-1, the J call TRBJ1-4; D is uncertain. Trimming took 3 bases from V and 16 from J, leaving 12 bases between them. This CDR3 comprises 11 residues. Germline V gene sequence: CDR1 MNHNS, CDR2 SASEGT. CDR3 loop: CASSDLVFGFF. CDR3 sequence (DNA): TGTGCCAGCAGTGACCTGGTCTTCGGGTTTTTT.

J is TRBJ1-5 and V is TRBV18; tentatively, D is TRBD1 (5 bases). Germline V gives CDR1 KGHSH, CDR2 LQKENI. V shed 5 bases and J shed 4 bases, with 9 bases lying between them. The CDR3 has 13 amino acids. The CDR3 here is CASSGDRNQPQHF. CDR3 bases: TGTGCCAGCTCAGGAGACAGAAATCAGCCCCAGCATTTT.

The chain is built from TRBV29-1 and TRBJ1-2, with a weak D call TRBD1 (5 bases). CDR1 is SQVTM and CDR2 is ANQGSEA in the germline V gene. The V end was cut by 8 bases, the J end by 6 bases, with 28 bases between. This CDR3 comprises 16 residues. The CDR3 DNA follows: TGCAGCCCCTCAGGGCCGGGAGAGGGAAATAAAGATGGCTACACCTTC. Protein product: CSPSGPGEGNKDGYTF.

This clone was counted a few times. This sequence joins TRBV5-4 and TRBJ2-6; 8 positions agree with TRBD1. The length of the CDR3 is 17 residues. Germline trimming cut 1 base from V and 2 bases from J; bases unmatched to any gene: 5. The V gene's germline CDR1 is SGHNT and CDR2 YYREEE (reference sequence). CDR3 sequence (DNA): TGTGCCAGCAGCTTGCAGGGGGCGCCTGCTGGGGCCAACGTCCTGACTTTC. Its protein product is CASSLQGAPAGANVLTF.

The chain has TRBV11-2 and TRBJ2-7; D is uncertain. The germline CDR1 and CDR2 sequences are SGHAT and FQNNGV. V dropped 2 bases and J dropped 7 bases, with 6 bases sitting between them. The CDR3 length is 11 residues. The CDR3 DNA sequence: TGTGCCAGCAGCTTATTGAGGGAGCAGTACTTC. Translation gives CASSLLREQYF.

Regarding this clone: The sample has other DNA sequences that encode this CDR3 too. This chain connects TRBV10-3 to TRBJ1-4; D possibly corresponds to TRBD1 (6 bases). The CDR3 loop spans 14 amino acids. Germline-derived CDR1 and CDR2 are ENHRY and SYGVKD. V shed 10 bases and J shed 0 bases, with 12 bases lying between them. DNA for the CDR3: TGTGCCACCGGAGGGGGAGCAACTAATGAAAAACTGTTTTTT. The encoded protein is CATGGGATNEKLFF.